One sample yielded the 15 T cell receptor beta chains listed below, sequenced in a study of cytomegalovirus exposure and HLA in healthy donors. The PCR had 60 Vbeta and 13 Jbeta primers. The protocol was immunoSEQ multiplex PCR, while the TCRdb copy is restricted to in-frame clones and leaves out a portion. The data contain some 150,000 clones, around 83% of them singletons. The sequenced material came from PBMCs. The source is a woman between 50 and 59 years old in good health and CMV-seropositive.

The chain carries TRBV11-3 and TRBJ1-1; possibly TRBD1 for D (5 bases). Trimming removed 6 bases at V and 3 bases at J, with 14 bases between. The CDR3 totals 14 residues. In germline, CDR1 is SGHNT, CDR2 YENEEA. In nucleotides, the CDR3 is TGTGCCAGCAGTCCCCAGGGTAGGGACACTGAAGCTTTCTTT. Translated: CASSPQGRDTEAFF.

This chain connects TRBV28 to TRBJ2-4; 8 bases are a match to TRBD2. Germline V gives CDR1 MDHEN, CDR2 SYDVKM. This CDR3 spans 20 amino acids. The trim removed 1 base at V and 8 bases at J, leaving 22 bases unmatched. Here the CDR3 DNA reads TGTGCCAGCAGTTTATACCCACTCGGGGTAGCGGGGAGGGTGGGTGACATTCAGTACTTC. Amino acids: CASSLYPLGVAGRVGDIQYF.

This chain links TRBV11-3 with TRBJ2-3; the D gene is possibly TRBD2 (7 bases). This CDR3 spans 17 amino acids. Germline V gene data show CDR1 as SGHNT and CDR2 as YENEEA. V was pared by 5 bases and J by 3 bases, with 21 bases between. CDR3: CASSRLGGGGGTDTQYF. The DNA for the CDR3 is TGTGCCAGCAGCCGGCTGGGGGGGGGCGGGGGTACAGATACGCAGTATTTT.

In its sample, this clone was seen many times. For the CDR3, the DNA is TGTGCCAGCTCACCAGGGACAGCTTATGGCTACACCTTC. It is translated as CASSPGTAYGYTF. The chain uses TRBV18 and TRBJ1-2, with 7 bases fitting TRBD1. J lost 5 bases, V lost 2 bases, and 2 bases had no gene match. This CDR3 spans 13 amino acids. CDR1 and CDR2 (germline): KGHSH, LQKENI.

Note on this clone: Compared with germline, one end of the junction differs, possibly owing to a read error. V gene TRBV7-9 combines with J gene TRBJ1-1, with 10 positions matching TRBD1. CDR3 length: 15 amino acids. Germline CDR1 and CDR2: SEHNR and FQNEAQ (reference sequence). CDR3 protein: CSSSLVDRGDTEAFF. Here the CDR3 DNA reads TGTTCCAGCAGCTTGGTGGACAGGGGGGACACTGAAGCTTTCTTT.

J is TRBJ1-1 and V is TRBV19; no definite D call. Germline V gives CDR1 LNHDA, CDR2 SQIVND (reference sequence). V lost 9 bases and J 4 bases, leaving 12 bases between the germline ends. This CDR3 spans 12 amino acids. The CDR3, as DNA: TGTGCCAGCGCCGGGAGAAGCACTGAAGCTTTCTTT. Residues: CASAGRSTEAFF.

In DNA form, the CDR3 reads TGTGCCACCAGCAGAGACAGGGGGTGGGATTCACCCCTCCACTTT. It specifies CATSRDRGWDSPLHF. V usage is TRBV15 and J usage is TRBJ1-6; 7 bases line up with TRBD1. Germline CDR1 and CDR2: LNHNV and YYDKDF (reference sequence). The V gene end was trimmed by 0 bases and the J gene end by 8 bases; junction bases not matched to a gene: 4. The CDR3 is 15 residues long.

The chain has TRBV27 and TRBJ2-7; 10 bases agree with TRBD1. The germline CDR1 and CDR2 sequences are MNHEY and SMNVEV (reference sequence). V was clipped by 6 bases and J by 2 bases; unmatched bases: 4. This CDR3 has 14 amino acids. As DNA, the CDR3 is TGTGCCAGCAGATCCGGGACAGGGGCCTACGAGCAGTACTTC. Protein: CASRSGTGAYEQYF.

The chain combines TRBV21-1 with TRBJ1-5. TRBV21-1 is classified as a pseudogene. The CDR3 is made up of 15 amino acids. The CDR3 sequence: CASSKARYSNQPQHF. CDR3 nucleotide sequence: TGTGCCAGCAGCAAAGCACGGTATAGCAATCAGCCCCAGCATTTT.

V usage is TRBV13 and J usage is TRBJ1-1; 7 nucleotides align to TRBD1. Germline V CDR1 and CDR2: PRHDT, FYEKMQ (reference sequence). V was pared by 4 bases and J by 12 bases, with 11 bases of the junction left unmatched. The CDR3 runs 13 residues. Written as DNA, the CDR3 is TGTGCCAGCAGCTCGACAGGGACGGGCAGATCTTTCTTT. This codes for CASSSTGTGRSFF.

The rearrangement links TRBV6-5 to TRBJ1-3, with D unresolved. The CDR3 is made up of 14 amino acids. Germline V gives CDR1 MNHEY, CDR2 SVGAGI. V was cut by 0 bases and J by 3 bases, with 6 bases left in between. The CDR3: CASSYSASGNTIYF. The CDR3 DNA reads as TGTGCCAGCAGTTACTCGGCAAGTGGAAACACCATATATTTT.

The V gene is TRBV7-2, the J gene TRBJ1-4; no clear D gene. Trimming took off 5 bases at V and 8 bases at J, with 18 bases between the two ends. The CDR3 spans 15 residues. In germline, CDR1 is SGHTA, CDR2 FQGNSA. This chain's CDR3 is CASSGSAGAVEKLFF. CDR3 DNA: TGTGCCAGCAGCGGATCCGCGGGCGCGGTGGAAAAACTGTTTTTT. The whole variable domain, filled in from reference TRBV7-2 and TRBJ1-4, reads GAGVSQSPSNKVTEKGKDVELRCDPISGHTALYWYRQSLGQGLEFLIYFQGNSAPDKSGLPSDRFSAERTGGSVSTLTIQRTQQEDSAVYLCASSGSAGAVEKLFFGSGTQLSVL.

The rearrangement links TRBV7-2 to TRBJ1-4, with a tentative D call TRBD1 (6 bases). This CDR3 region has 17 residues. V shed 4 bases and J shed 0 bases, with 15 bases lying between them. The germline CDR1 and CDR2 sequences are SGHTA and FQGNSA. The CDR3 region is CASSYRQAFATNEKLFF. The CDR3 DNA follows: TGTGCCAGCAGCTATCGACAGGCCTTTGCAACTAATGAAAAACTGTTTTTT. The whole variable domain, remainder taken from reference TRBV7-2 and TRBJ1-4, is GAGVSQSPSNKVTEKGKDVELRCDPISGHTALYWYRQSLGQGLEFLIYFQGNSAPDKSGLPSDRFSAERTGGSVSTLTIQRTQQEDSAVYLCASSYRQAFATNEKLFFGSGTQLSVL.

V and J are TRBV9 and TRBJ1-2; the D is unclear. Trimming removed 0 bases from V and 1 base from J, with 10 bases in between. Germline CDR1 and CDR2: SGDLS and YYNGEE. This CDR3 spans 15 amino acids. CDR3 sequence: CASSVGAAINYGYTF. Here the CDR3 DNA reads TGTGCCAGCAGCGTAGGGGCAGCTATTAACTATGGCTACACCTTC.

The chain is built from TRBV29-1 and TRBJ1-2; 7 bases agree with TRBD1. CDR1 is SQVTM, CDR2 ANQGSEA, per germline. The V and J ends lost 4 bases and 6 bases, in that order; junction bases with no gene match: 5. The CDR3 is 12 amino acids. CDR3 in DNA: TGCAGCGTTGCTCGGGACAGCAATGGCTACACCTTC. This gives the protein CSVARDSNGYTF.